The subject of this entry is one T cell receptor (beta chain). The record originates from a study of control samples from healthy donors and cancer patients. The method was immunoSEQ multiplex PCR; TCRdb's version includes in-frame clones alone and lacks a portion of them. This table has roughly 170,000 clones, approximately 94% appearing once. This sequence originates from a woman between 18 and 30 years old in good health. Sequencing was performed on blood.

The CDR3 DNA reads TGTGCCAGCAGCCTGGGACAGGTTACCACAGATACGCAGTATTTT. It specifies CASSLGQVTTDTQYF. V is TRBV5-4 and J is TRBJ2-3; 8 bases are a match to TRBD1. The trim removed 4 bases at V and 2 bases at J, leaving 6 bases unmatched. The germline gives CDR1 SGHNT, CDR2 YYREEE (reference sequence). The CDR3 length is 15 residues.